A selection of T cell receptor beta chains follows, all from one sample in a study of shared clonotypes between healthy human individuals. The method was immunoSEQ multiplex PCR; TCRdb's version includes in-frame clones alone and lacks a portion of them. The sample lists about 550,000 clones, 95% to 96% occurring once. Source material: naive CD8+ T cells sorted from blood. The receptors originated from a young woman in good health. CDR3s include the opening cysteine and the closing phenylalanine or tryptophan. The order of the fields is clone size, V gene, J gene, D gene, CDR3 DNA, CDR3 protein. A D gene is named only where the DNA matches it firmly. The listing skips clone size in some rows; elsewhere it reads once, few, many or a size class.

abundance: -
v_gene: TRBV6-6
j_gene: TRBJ2-3
d_gene: TRBD2
CDR3nt: TGTGCCAGCAGTTACTGGCTAGCGGGGACCACAGATACGCAGTATTTT
CDR3aa: CASSYWLAGTTDTQYF

abundance: -
v_gene: TRBV28
j_gene: TRBJ2-1
d_gene: -
CDR3nt: TGTGCCAGCTCACAGGGGGAGGGTGAGCAGTTCTTC
CDR3aa: CASSQGEGEQFF

abundance: -
v_gene: TRBV5-1
j_gene: TRBJ2-3
d_gene: TRBD1
CDR3nt: TGCGCCAGCAGCCTGGAGCCGGACAGGCCGACCACAGATACGCAGTATTTT
CDR3aa: CASSLEPDRPTTDTQYF

abundance: -
v_gene: TRBV9
j_gene: TRBJ2-1
d_gene: TRBD2
CDR3nt: TGTGCCAGCAGCGTAGCCGGGACTAGCGGTAGCTTGAAGTTCTTC
CDR3aa: CASSVAGTSGSLKFF

abundance: -
v_gene: TRBV28
j_gene: TRBJ2-7
d_gene: -
CDR3nt: TGTGCCAGCAGTTTTGGGGAGGCCTACGAGCAGTACTTC
CDR3aa: CASSFGEAYEQYF

abundance: -
v_gene: TRBV2
j_gene: TRBJ2-1
d_gene: -
CDR3nt: TGTGCCAGCAGTACAGGGCAGTCGGCTTTCTACAATGAGCAGTTCTTC
CDR3aa: CASSTGQSAFYNEQFF

abundance: -
v_gene: TRBV2
j_gene: TRBJ2-7
d_gene: -
CDR3nt: TGTGCCAGCAGTGAGGGAGTCTCGGGAGAGACCTACGAGCAGTACTTC
CDR3aa: CASSEGVSGETYEQYF

abundance: -
v_gene: TRBV27
j_gene: TRBJ2-5
d_gene: TRBD1
CDR3nt: TGTGCCAGCAGTCCTCGACAGGGTCCGGAGACCCAGTACTTC
CDR3aa: CASSPRQGPETQYF

abundance: -
v_gene: TRBV28
j_gene: TRBJ2-7
d_gene: TRBD2
CDR3nt: TGTGCCAGCAGTTTATGGTCAGCGGGAGTCTACGAGCAGTACTTC
CDR3aa: CASSLWSAGVYEQYF

abundance: -
v_gene: TRBV10-2
j_gene: TRBJ2-1
d_gene: TRBD2
CDR3nt: TGCGCCAGCAGTGATTTACTAGCGGGAGTTGAAGGTGAGCAGTTCTTC
CDR3aa: CASSDLLAGVEGEQFF

abundance: -
v_gene: TRBV27
j_gene: TRBJ2-7
d_gene: TRBD2
CDR3nt: TGTGCCAGCAGAGAAGACGGGACTAGCGGCGCCTACGAGCAGTACTTC
CDR3aa: CASREDGTSGAYEQYF

abundance: -
v_gene: TRBV5-4
j_gene: TRBJ2-7
d_gene: -
CDR3nt: TGTGCCAGCAGCCCATCGGACAAGGCCTACGAGCAGTACTTC
CDR3aa: CASSPSDKAYEQYF

abundance: -
v_gene: TRBV10-1
j_gene: TRBJ1-2
d_gene: -
CDR3nt: TGCGCCAGCAGTAGGTCCTCGCGAAAGACCTATGGCTACACCTTC
CDR3aa: CASSRSSRKTYGYTF

abundance: -
v_gene: TRBV28
j_gene: TRBJ1-5
d_gene: -
CDR3nt: TGTGCCAGCAGGCAAGACCAGCGGAGGGGGAATCAGCCCCAGCATTTT
CDR3aa: CASRQDQRRGNQPQHF

abundance: -
v_gene: TRBV10-3
j_gene: TRBJ2-2
d_gene: -
CDR3nt: TGTGCTACTCGTACCCCGAACACCGGGGAGCTGTTTTTT
CDR3aa: CATRTPNTGELFF

abundance: -
v_gene: TRBV5-6
j_gene: TRBJ2-3
d_gene: -
CDR3nt: TGTGCCAGCAGCTTGGTACAGGGAAGTGGGACAGATACGCAGTATTTT
CDR3aa: CASSLVQGSGTDTQYF

abundance: once
v_gene: TRBV10-3
j_gene: TRBJ2-7
d_gene: -
CDR3nt: TGTGCCATCAGTAGCCTAATTTTGCGGGGAGGCAACGAGCAGTACTTC
CDR3aa: CAISSLILRGGNEQYF

abundance: once
v_gene: TRBV9
j_gene: TRBJ1-2
d_gene: -
CDR3nt: TGTGCCAGCAGCGTGAGCGACAGGAACTATGGCTACACCTTC
CDR3aa: CASSVSDRNYGYTF

abundance: -
v_gene: TRBV6-5
j_gene: TRBJ2-5
d_gene: -
CDR3nt: TGTGCCAGCACCAGAGAGGAGACCCAGTACTTC
CDR3aa: CASTREETQYF

abundance: -
v_gene: TRBV27
j_gene: TRBJ2-6
d_gene: -
CDR3nt: TGTGCCAGCAGTTTACTGGGTGGAAGCATATCTGGGGCCAACGTCCTGACTTTC
CDR3aa: CASSLLGGSISGANVLTF

abundance: -
v_gene: TRBV9
j_gene: TRBJ2-1
d_gene: TRBD2
CDR3nt: TGTGCCAGCAGCGGTAGCGGGAGCTCCTACAATGAGCAGTTCTTC
CDR3aa: CASSGSGSSYNEQFF

abundance: -
v_gene: TRBV10-2
j_gene: TRBJ2-1
d_gene: -
CDR3nt: TGCGCCAGCGCGTCAGGGAGCTCCTACAATGAGCAGTTCTTC
CDR3aa: CASASGSSYNEQFF

abundance: -
v_gene: TRBV4-2
j_gene: TRBJ2-5
d_gene: -
CDR3nt: TGTGCCAGCAGCCAAGAGTTAGGGCTGGAAGAGACCCAGTACTTC
CDR3aa: CASSQELGLEETQYF

abundance: once
v_gene: TRBV4-2
j_gene: TRBJ2-3
d_gene: TRBD2
CDR3nt: TGTGCCAGCAGCCAAGTGGTAGCGGGGGGGACCACAGATACGCAGTATTTT
CDR3aa: CASSQVVAGGTTDTQYF

abundance: -
v_gene: TRBV7-3
j_gene: TRBJ2-1
d_gene: -
CDR3nt: TGTGCCAGCAGCTTAGCGCCTATCGATGAGCAGTTCTTC
CDR3aa: CASSLAPIDEQFF

abundance: -
v_gene: TRBV5-1
j_gene: TRBJ1-3
d_gene: -
CDR3nt: TGCGCCAGCAGCTGGGACACTGGAAACACCATATATTTT
CDR3aa: CASSWDTGNTIYF

abundance: -
v_gene: TRBV14
j_gene: TRBJ2-7
d_gene: -
CDR3nt: TGTGCCAGCAGCCAAGAGGGCGGGTTAACTAGGGACGAGCAGTACTTC
CDR3aa: CASSQEGGLTRDEQYF

abundance: -
v_gene: TRBV19
j_gene: TRBJ2-3
d_gene: -
CDR3nt: TGTGCCAGTAGTATCCTTCCCTCAGGGAATCTCGGAGATACGCAGTATTTT
CDR3aa: CASSILPSGNLGDTQYF

abundance: -
v_gene: TRBV28
j_gene: TRBJ2-7
d_gene: TRBD2
CDR3nt: TGTGCCAGCAGTTTCTCAGACCTCGCAGAAGGACTAGCGGACTACGAGCAGTACTTC
CDR3aa: CASSFSDLAEGLADYEQYF